What follows describes a single T cell receptor beta chain. Its antigen remains unknown. The template was genomic DNA from peripheral blood, not RNA. From germline, CDR1 is SGHAT and CDR2 FQNNGV. This CDR3 has 15 residues. These data originate in a study of T cell repertoires in aging, cancer and after chemotherapy. Study in general: Clear clonal overlap appeared across healthy donor samples taken over several months to years. Roughly 8.8 million TCR reads made up the full dataset.

Findings of the study overall: Age-matched healthy donors had significantly more diverse, less clonal blood TCR repertoires than untreated cancer patients.

Rearranged V-D-J TRB sequences were amplified with a mixed TRB-A/B primer pool. Each CDR3 protein is one row after TCRdb ran MiXCR on the multiplex PCR reads. The repertoire includes about 10,000 distinct CDR3 sequences, about 38% of them detected once, and about 7.9% sits in the top ten. Sequenced sample: blood. The sequence derives from a human donor in good health. This chain links TRBV11-2 with TRBJ2-5; D is perhaps TRBD2 (5 bases). The J call may be wrong; the DNA end is better matched by TRBJ2-1. CDR3 sequence (DNA): TGTGCCAGCAGTCTAGAGGGTTCTAAGTACAATGAGCAGTTCTTC. Translating it yields CASSLEGSKYNEQFF.